Listed here are 26 T cell receptor beta chains from one sample, sequenced in a study of blood T cells in healthy people across ages. Primers used in a second PCR of about 7 to 12 cycles were a sample-barcoded 5' primer and a J-beta primer mix. TCRdb itself ran the 5' RACE reads through MiXCR, one entry per CDR3 protein. The sample carries some 1.5 million distinct CDR3 sequences, approximately 43% recorded once. The specimen was blood. These receptors were collected from a woman aged 18-29 years in good health.

This clonotype was counted only a few times. The genes are TRBV29-1 and TRBJ2-5, with a possible D match to TRBD2 (6 bases). This CDR3 spans 13 amino acids. V was trimmed by 6 bases and J by 2 bases, leaving 13 bases between them. CDR1 is SQVTM and CDR2 is ANQGSEA in the germline V gene. As DNA, the CDR3 is TGCAGCGTCGGACTAAGGGTGCAAGAGACCCAGTACTTC. Amino acid sequence: CSVGLRVQETQYF.

This clonotype has only a few counts. This rearrangement joins TRBV20-1 to TRBJ2-5; TRBD1 agrees at 7 bases. This CDR3 has 14 residues. Germline values: CDR1 DFQATT, CDR2 SNEGSKA (reference sequence). The V gene end was trimmed by 5 bases and the J gene end by 1 base; junction bases not matched to a gene: 7. The CDR3 DNA reads as TGCAGTGCTCCACCCCGGACAGGCCAAGAGACCCAGTACTTC. This encodes CSAPPRTGQETQYF.

J is TRBJ1-3 and V is TRBV2; D gene unclear. Trimming cost V 6 bases and J 0 bases, with 9 bases left between them. Germline CDR1 reads SNHLY; CDR2 reads FYNNEI. The CDR3 is 14 residues long. CDR3 sequence: CASSIGSSGNTIYF. The CDR3 DNA reads as TGTGCCAGCAGCATAGGAAGCTCTGGAAACACCATATATTTT.

There are a few counts of this clonotype. The chain is built from TRBV4-2 and TRBJ2-7; D gene uncertain. The CDR3 has 15 amino acids. The germline gives CDR1 LGHNA, CDR2 YNFKEQ. Between the trimmed V and J ends, which lost 1 base and 1 base, there was a span of 11 bases. The CDR3 loop is CASSQVVFSSYEQYF. The CDR3 DNA is TGTGCCAGCAGCCAAGTAGTCTTTAGTTCCTACGAGCAGTACTTC.

The rearrangement uses TRBV4-3 and TRBJ2-5; no clear D gene. The J call may not be correct, given that the DNA end is closer to TRBJ2-7. The CDR3 loop spans 13 amino acids. The germline CDR1 and CDR2 sequences are LGHNA and YSLEER. The CDR3, as DNA: TGCGCCAGCAGCCAGGGCAGTGCCCACGAGCAGTACTTC. Translating it yields CASSQGSAHEQYF.

This clonotype was detected only a few times. This chain connects TRBV29-1 to TRBJ1-2; D is possibly TRBD1 (6 bases). Trimming pared 6 bases from V and 7 bases from J, leaving 21 bases between. The CDR3 has 14 residues. The germline V gene has CDR1 SQVTM and CDR2 ANQGSEA. The CDR3 loop is CSVGHLLHNGGYTF. CDR3 nucleotides: TGCAGCGTGGGACACCTCCTTCATAACGGTGGCTACACCTTC.

The chain joins TRBV14 to TRBJ2-1; D is uncertain. Germline V lookup: CDR1 SGHDN, CDR2 FVKESK. The V gene lost 3 bases and the J gene lost 6 bases, with 18 bases spanning the gap. The CDR3 length is 16 residues. CDR3 sequence: CASSHFFGPNSNEQFF. The CDR3 DNA follows: TGTGCCAGCAGCCATTTTTTCGGACCCAACAGCAATGAGCAGTTCTTC.

This clonotype was counted between two and nine times. The rearrangement uses TRBV5-1 and TRBJ2-6, with 9 nucleotides matching TRBD1. Germline V gene data show CDR1 as SGHRS and CDR2 as YFSETQ. The trim removed 1 base at V and 0 bases at J, leaving 5 bases unmatched. The CDR3 is 18 amino acids. CDR3 sequence: CASSLLTGGNSGANVLTF. The CDR3 nucleotides read TGCGCCAGCAGCTTGTTAACAGGGGGCAACTCTGGGGCCAACGTCCTGACTTTC.

The V call is TRBV4-1, the J call TRBJ1-5; D remains unclear. Trimming took 2 bases from V and 1 from J, leaving 3 bases between them. This CDR3 is 13 amino acids long. Germline V lookup: CDR1 MGHRA, CDR2 YSYEKL. CDR3 amino acids: CASSQRSNQPQHF. The CDR3 DNA reads TGCGCCAGCAGCCAAAGAAGCAATCAGCCCCAGCATTTT.

The CDR3 spells CASGTYTYEQYF. The CDR3 DNA is TGTGCCAGCGGGACTTATACCTACGAGCAGTACTTC. The chain combines TRBV3-1 with TRBJ2-7; D may be TRBD2 (6 bases). The CDR3 totals 12 residues. Trimming removed 8 bases from V and 2 bases from J, with 10 bases in between. Germline CDR1 is LGHDT and CDR2 is YNNKEL (reference sequence).

Points on this clonotype: Being one base from a much bigger clone, this may be a read error. CDR3 bases: TGTGCCAGCAACTTAAGGAGGTCCGGAGGCTACACCTTC. Translated: CASNLRRSGGYTF. This chain connects TRBV7-2 to TRBJ1-2; D gene ambiguous. This CDR3 is built from 13 residues. Per germline, CDR1 SGHTA and CDR2 FQGNSA. Based on the CDR3 plus reference TRBV7-2 and TRBJ1-2, the full variable domain is GAGVSQSPSNKVTEKGKDVELRCDPISGHTALYWYRQSLGQGLEFLIYFQGNSAPDKSGLPSDRFSAERTGGSVSTLTIQRTQQEDSAVYLCASNLRRSGGYTFGSGTRLTVV.

The chain is built from TRBV4-1 and TRBJ1-1, with D possibly TRBD1 on 5 matching bases. Per germline, CDR1 MGHRA and CDR2 YSYEKL. The CDR3 loop spans 16 amino acids. Trimming stripped 2 bases from V and 4 bases from J, with 17 bases between. CDR3 in DNA: TGCGCCAGCAGCCAATCGCTGAGGGGCGGTTTCACTGAAGCTTTCTTT. Its translation: CASSQSLRGGFTEAFF.

Only a few counts were recorded for this clonotype. DNA of the CDR3: TGCGCCAGCAGCCAAGAACCGGGACTTAACTATGGCTACACCTTC. Its translation: CASSQEPGLNYGYTF. This chain joins TRBV4-3 and TRBJ1-2; possibly TRBD1 for D (5 bases). V dropped 0 bases and J dropped 1 base, with 9 bases sitting between them. This CDR3 is built from 15 residues. Germline V gene sequence: CDR1 LGHNA, CDR2 YSLEER.

This chain uses TRBV6-6 with TRBJ2-1; possible D gene TRBD2, 5 bases. The CDR3 loop spans 16 amino acids. The V end lost 4 bases, the J end lost 13 bases, and 26 bases lay between the germline ends. Germline CDR1 MNHNY, CDR2 SVGAGI (reference sequence). CDR3 in amino acids: CASSFAGEPLSETQFF. The CDR3 DNA is TGTGCCAGCAGTTTCGCCGGGGAGCCGTTAAGCGAGACCCAGTTCTTC.

This clonotype has more than one count but fewer than ten. The rearrangement joins TRBV7-9 to TRBJ2-4, with D possibly matching TRBD1 (6 bases). Matching the DNA end better, TRBJ2-7 makes the J call doubtful. CDR1 and CDR2 from the germline V gene are SEHNR and FQNEAQ (reference sequence). This CDR3 has 14 residues. In nucleotides, the CDR3 is TGTGCCAGCAGCTTAACACAGGGAACGGTCGAGCAGTACTTC. Its translation is CASSLTQGTVEQYF.

The chain is built from TRBV7-9 and TRBJ2-7; D is unclear. The germline V and J ends were trimmed by 2 bases and 0 bases, with 11 bases remaining between them. The CDR3 has 15 amino acids. CDR1 and CDR2 from the germline V gene are SEHNR and FQNEAQ (reference sequence). The CDR3 coding sequence is TGTGCCAGCAGCTTATCGGCTGCCAGCTCCTACGAGCAGTACTTC. Translated: CASSLSAASSYEQYF.

The V and J genes are TRBV7-2 and TRBJ2-1; D uncertain. Matching the DNA end better, TRBJ2-7 makes the J call doubtful. The length of the CDR3 is 16 residues. Germline assignment: CDR1 SGHTA and CDR2 FQGNSA. DNA for the CDR3: TGTGCCAGCAGCTTAGACGTCTCGAGCTCCTACAATGAGCAGTACTTC. Protein product: CASSLDVSSSYNEQYF.

This clonotype was recorded many times. The V call is TRBV29-1, the J call TRBJ1-1, with D possibly matching TRBD1 (6 bases). The CDR3 has 13 amino acids. V was clipped by 5 bases and J by 0 bases, with 10 bases between them. Germline V gene sequence: CDR1 SQVTM, CDR2 ANQGSEA. The CDR3 sequence is CSVQGRMNTEAFF. The CDR3 DNA is TGCAGCGTTCAGGGGAGAATGAACACTGAAGCTTTCTTT.

This clonotype appeared a few times. V is TRBV12-3 or TRBV12-4 and J is TRBJ1-2, with 9 positions matching TRBD1. The CDR3 is 15 residues long. Unmatched junction bases numbered 7, after V lost 5 bases and J lost 3 bases. The CDR3, as DNA: TGTGCCAGCAGTAATTGGGACAGGGTATACTATGGCTACACCTTC. This translates into CASSNWDRVYYGYTF.

The CDR3 loop reads CASSRTGLRQPQHF. For the CDR3, the DNA is TGTGCCAGCAGCAGGACAGGGCTCAGGCAGCCCCAGCATTTT. The chain recombines TRBV2 with TRBJ1-5; 8 nucleotides match TRBD1. The CDR3 extends over 14 amino acids. Looked up from germline, CDR1 is SNHLY and CDR2 is FYNNEI. The ends lost 6 bases at V and 7 bases at J; junction bases unmatched: 8.

This clonotype has a handful of counts. The chain employs TRBV6-5 and TRBJ2-7; D remains ambiguous. The CDR3 length is 13 residues. Germline values: CDR1 MNHEY, CDR2 SVGAGI. The V end was cut by 1 base, the J end by 0 bases, with 4 bases between. This CDR3 is CASSYYHSYEQYF. CDR3 nucleotide sequence: TGTGCCAGCAGTTACTACCACTCCTACGAGCAGTACTTC.

This clonotype was picked up a small number of times. The chain uses TRBV30 and TRBJ2-1, with D maybe TRBD1 (5 bases). Germline values: CDR1 GTSNPN, CDR2 SVGIG (reference sequence). V dropped 3 bases and J dropped 9 bases, with 12 bases sitting between them. The CDR3 consists of 12 residues. The CDR3 nucleotides are TGTGCCTGGAGGGCAGGGTGGGTTGAGCAGTTCTTC. It codes for CAWRAGWVEQFF.

The table lists this clonotype with a few counts. This sequence joins TRBV9 and TRBJ2-5, with TRBD2 matching over 9 bases. The germline CDR1 and CDR2 sequences are SGDLS and YYNGEE. Unmatched junction bases numbered 22, after V lost 2 bases and J lost 11 bases. The CDR3 totals 18 residues. The CDR3 DNA is TGTGCCAGCAGCGTCTGGGCTAGCGGGAAGTTTTTCTACAATGAGCAGTACTTC. This translates into CASSVWASGKFFYNEQYF.

This clonotype was counted many times. The V call is TRBV25-1, the J call TRBJ2-3; 7 bases agree with TRBD2. This CDR3 has 15 amino acids. V gave up 6 bases and J gave up 4 bases; unmatched junction bases: 10. Germline assignment: CDR1 MGHDK and CDR2 SYGVNS. Here the CDR3 reads CASSDPGRGADTQYF. The CDR3 DNA reads TGTGCCAGCAGCGACCCAGGGAGGGGAGCAGATACGCAGTATTTT.

This chain uses TRBV4-1 with TRBJ1-2, with TRBD1 as a possible D gene (6 bases). Trimming stripped 3 bases from V and 1 base from J, with 15 bases between. This CDR3 region has 16 residues. The germline V gene encodes CDR1 MGHRA and CDR2 YSYEKL. The CDR3 bases are TGCGCCAGCAGCCACCTTACCGGACAGAGTAACTATGGCTACACCTTC. Residues: CASSHLTGQSNYGYTF.

The chain has TRBV20-1 and TRBJ1-2, with D unresolved. The CDR3 totals 11 residues. CDR1 is DFQATT, CDR2 SNEGSKA, per germline (reference sequence). V was trimmed by 1 base and J by 10 bases, leaving 10 bases between them. CDR3 sequence: CSARARKFYTF. As DNA, the CDR3 is TGCAGTGCTAGAGCCCGGAAGTTCTACACCTTC.